One and the same sample provided the 20 T cell receptor beta chains below, sequenced in a study of blood T cell repertoires in COVID-19. Some clones are missing from TCRdb's copy, which holds only in-frame ones; the method was immunoSEQ multiplex PCR. Of more than 150,000 clones listed, about four fifths are singletons. The sequencing input was peripheral blood. These receptors all come from a man aged 55 to 69 with acute or convalescent COVID-19.

The chain recombines TRBV19 with TRBJ1-2, with 11 bases matching TRBD1. V lost 7 bases and J lost 9; bases outside the gene matches: 10. The CDR3 has 14 amino acids. Germline V gene lookup returns CDR1 LNHDA and CDR2 SQIVND (reference sequence). CDR3 loop: CASTHRGQGASYTF. The CDR3, as DNA: TGTGCCAGTACCCACCGTGGACAGGGGGCTAGCTACACCTTC.

The gene calls are TRBV5-4 and TRBJ2-7; D possibly corresponds to TRBD2 (6 bases). Germline V gives CDR1 SGHNT, CDR2 YYREEE (reference sequence). Trimming removed 3 bases from V and 5 bases from J, with 15 bases in between. The CDR3 is made up of 14 amino acids. CDR3 loop: CASSSKAGSHEQYF. The CDR3, as DNA: TGTGCCAGCAGCTCCAAGGCCGGGAGCCACGAGCAGTACTTC.

The chain combines TRBV3-1 (or the pseudogene TRBV3-2) with TRBJ1-1; perhaps TRBD1 as D (6 bases). This CDR3 comprises 13 residues. Trimming removed 2 bases from V and 6 bases from J, with 10 bases in between. CDR1 LGHDT and CDR2 YNNKEL come from the germline V gene (reference sequence). This CDR3 is CASSQQGRAEAFF. In DNA, the CDR3 is TGTGCCAGCAGCCAACAGGGGAGGGCTGAAGCTTTCTTT.

This clone was found once. V gene TRBV19 combines with J gene TRBJ2-6, with TRBD2 matching 8 bases. This CDR3 is 20 amino acids long. With 6 bases clipped from V and 2 bases from J, the junction kept 18 bases outside the gene matches. Germline CDR1 and CDR2: LNHDA and SQIVND (reference sequence). The CDR3 bases are TGTGCCAGTAGATGGGCGGGGGGATCCAGTCCGATGGCTGGGGCCAACGTCCTGACTTTC. It encodes CASRWAGGSSPMAGANVLTF.

The chain combines TRBV7-2 with TRBJ2-1, with 10 bases that match TRBD1. The ends lost 2 bases at V and 6 bases at J; junction bases unmatched: 4. Per germline, CDR1 SGHTA and CDR2 FQGNSA. This CDR3 is built from 15 residues. The CDR3 region has the DNA TGTGCCAGCAGCTTATCCGGGACAGGGGTCAATGAGCAGTTCTTC. As protein: CASSLSGTGVNEQFF.

The rearrangement joins TRBV16 to TRBJ1-4; maybe TRBD1 (6 bases). The CDR3 is made up of 14 amino acids. The germline gives CDR1 KGHSY, CDR2 FQNENV. V lost 3 bases and J lost 3, with 8 bases in between. The CDR3 DNA follows: TGTGCCAGCAGCCAGGGGGCAGCTAATGAAAAACTGTTTTTT. This gives the protein CASSQGAANEKLFF.

V gene TRBV29-1 combines with J gene TRBJ1-2; D gene unclear. The germline V gene has CDR1 SQVTM and CDR2 ANQGSEA. Trimming cost V 4 bases and J 7 bases, with 13 bases left between them. The CDR3 spans 12 residues. CDR3 sequence reads: CSVGGISPGYTF. Here the CDR3 DNA reads TGCAGCGTTGGTGGTATTAGTCCTGGCTACACCTTC.

The chain joins TRBV29-1 to TRBJ1-1, with 8 positions matching TRBD1. Germline CDR1 and CDR2: SQVTM and ANQGSEA. Unmatched junction bases numbered 5, after V lost 7 bases and J lost 4 bases. There are 12 residues in the CDR3. DNA for the CDR3: TGCAGCGCTAGGACAGGGAGCACTGAAGCTTTCTTT. Protein product: CSARTGSTEAFF.

CDR3 residues: CASSSGDRVGYGYTF. For the CDR3, the DNA is TGTGCCAGCAGCTCCGGGGACAGGGTGGGGTATGGCTACACCTTC. The chain combines TRBV7-2 with TRBJ1-2; the match to TRBD1 covers 9 bases. J gave up 5 bases and V 4 bases, and 8 bases lay outside the gene matches. This CDR3 has 15 amino acids. The V gene's germline CDR1 is SGHTA and CDR2 FQGNSA.

The chain couples TRBV7-9 to TRBJ1-1; no reliable D call. The CDR3 loop spans 14 amino acids. Per the germline V gene, CDR1 is SEHNR and CDR2 is FQNEAQ (reference sequence). V was clipped by 5 bases and J by 11 bases, with 21 bases between them. The CDR3 region has the DNA TGTGCCAGCAGCCCCGGCTCATCGGGGTATGGGGCTTTCTTT. Encoded protein: CASSPGSSGYGAFF.

The chain is built from TRBV30 and TRBJ1-2; TRBD1 matches 9 bases. V was clipped by 2 bases and J by 3 bases; unmatched bases: 4. Looked up from germline, CDR1 is GTSNPN and CDR2 is SVGIG (reference sequence). CDR3 length: 14 residues. As DNA, the CDR3 is TGTGCCTGGAGTCGGAACAGGGGGCACTATGGCTACACCTTC. Protein: CAWSRNRGHYGYTF.

This clone was detected only a few times. This chain uses TRBV6-1 with TRBJ1-3; D gene ambiguous. V gave up 0 bases and J gave up 0 bases, with 12 bases separating them. Looked up from germline, CDR1 is MNHNS and CDR2 is SASEGT. The CDR3 runs 17 residues. The CDR3 protein is CASSEARRRYSGNTIYF. The CDR3 DNA reads TGTGCCAGCAGTGAAGCGAGGAGACGGTACTCTGGAAACACCATATATTTT.

The chain employs TRBV5-1 and TRBJ2-7; TRBD2 matches at 11 bases. CDR1 SGHRS and CDR2 YFSETQ come from the germline V gene. Trimming at V came to 6 bases and at J to 4 bases, leaving 12 bases not matched to a gene. This CDR3 is 16 amino acids long. The CDR3 protein is CASTIGTSGAGYEQYF. In DNA form, the CDR3 reads TGCGCCAGCACTATCGGGACTAGCGGAGCCGGTTACGAGCAGTACTTC. The whole variable domain, filled in from reference TRBV5-1 and TRBJ2-7, reads KAGVTQTPRYLIKTRGQQVTLSCSPISGHRSVSWYQQTPGQGLQFLFEYFSETQRNKGNFPGRFSGRQFSNSRSEMNVSTLELGDSALYLCASTIGTSGAGYEQYFGPGTRLTVT.

This chain connects TRBV7-3 to TRBJ2-6, with TRBD1 matching over 9 bases. Per germline, CDR1 SGHTA and CDR2 FQGTGA. This CDR3 comprises 17 residues. Unmatched junction bases numbered 5, after V lost 5 bases and J lost 0 bases. In nucleotides, the CDR3 is TGTGCCAGCAGCCGGGACAGGGTGAGCTCTGGGGCCAACGTCCTGACTTTC. It specifies CASSRDRVSSGANVLTF.

The chain recombines TRBV7-2 with TRBJ2-1, with TRBD2 identical over 7 bases. The CDR3 is made up of 13 amino acids. In germline, CDR1 is SGHTA, CDR2 FQGNSA. The trim removed 3 bases at V and 8 bases at J, leaving 4 bases unmatched. The CDR3 loop is CASSLERGYEQFF. CDR3 in DNA: TGTGCCAGCAGCTTGGAGCGGGGCTATGAGCAGTTCTTC.

The gene calls are TRBV2 and TRBJ2-7; possible D gene TRBD1, 6 bases. The V end lost 2 bases, the J end lost 4 bases, and 6 bases lay between the germline ends. Per germline, CDR1 SNHLY and CDR2 FYNNEI. The CDR3 totals 12 residues. The CDR3 loop is CASSEQGYEQYF. The CDR3 nucleotides are TGTGCCAGCAGTGAACAGGGGTACGAGCAGTACTTC.

The CDR3 DNA reads as TGTGCCATCAGGATGGGACACCTGAACACTGAAGCTTTCTTT. Amino acid sequence: CAIRMGHLNTEAFF. The rearrangement links TRBV10-3 to TRBJ1-1, with D perhaps matching TRBD1 (6 bases). Trimming shortened V by 6 bases and J by 0 bases, and 11 bases separated the two germline ends. Germline V gene lookup returns CDR1 ENHRY and CDR2 SYGVKD. The CDR3 spans 14 residues.

This sequence joins TRBV18 and TRBJ1-4; 8 nucleotides align to TRBD1. The CDR3 extends over 15 amino acids. The V segment lost 5 bases and the J segment 3 bases; nucleotides outside the gene matches: 5. CDR1 is KGHSH, CDR2 LQKENI, per germline. CDR3 sequence reads: CASSASTGANEKLFF. The CDR3 DNA is TGTGCCAGCTCAGCTTCGACAGGGGCTAATGAAAAACTGTTTTTT.

This chain joins TRBV27 and TRBJ2-5; 9 bases agree with TRBD1. Per the germline V gene, CDR1 is MNHEY and CDR2 is SMNVEV (reference sequence). This CDR3 region has 13 residues. V shed 6 bases, J shed 3 bases, and the junction held 2 bases outside the gene matches. The CDR3 DNA follows: TGTGCCAGCAGCCGGACAGGGGAAGAGACCCAGTACTTC. Translation: CASSRTGEETQYF.

The J gene is TRBJ2-7, the V gene TRBV12-3 or TRBV12-4; no definite D call. V lost 5 bases, J lost 3 bases, and 5 bases lay in between. The CDR3 covers 11 residues. DNA of the CDR3: TGTGCCAGCAGTCTCCTCTACGAGCAGTACTTC. Translation gives CASSLLYEQYF.